A selection of T cell receptor beta chains follows, all from one sample in a study of blood T cell repertoires in COVID-19. Clones were sequenced by immunoSEQ multiplex PCR, and TCRdb holds only the in-frame ones, with some missing. The sample has some 290,000 clones, over 85% seen once. The sample was PBMCs or T cells enriched from blood (not recorded which). Every receptor here comes from a woman younger than 45 who had recovered from COVID-19. Both conserved end residues are part of each CDR3. D genes are given only for firm matches. Clone size, where shown, is once, few, many, or a class for clones that have expanded.

V	length	D	size	J	DNA	CDR3
TRBV28	14	TRBD1	once	TRBJ1-5	TGTGCCAGCAATGGGGGACAGGGACATCAGCCCCAGCATTTT	CASNGGQGHQPQHF
TRBV12-5	16	-	-	TRBJ2-7	TGTGCTAGTGGTTTGGTATTGACTCCCCCTCTGTCCGAGCAGTACTTC	CASGLVLTPPLSEQYF
TRBV28	15	-	-	TRBJ2-2	TGTGCCAGCAGTTCCGGGACATCAAGGACCGGGGAGCTGTTTTTT	CASSSGTSRTGELFF
TRBV19	18	-	-	TRBJ1-1	TGTGCCAGTTGGGGTGCCCCAGGGCGTCTTAGAAAGGACACTGAAGCTTTCTTT	CASWGAPGRLRKDTEAFF
TRBV27	11	-	-	TRBJ1-2	TGTGCCAGCAGGAGCAACTATGGCTACACCTTC	CASRSNYGYTF
TRBV7-2	14	TRBD2	-	TRBJ2-2	TGTGCCAGCATAGCGGGAGGTTGGACCGGGGAGCTGTTTTTT	CASIAGGWTGELFF
TRBV27	13	-	-	TRBJ2-7	TGTGCCAGCAGTTTATTCCATGCCTACGAGCAGTACTTC	CASSLFHAYEQYF
TRBV5-4	16	TRBD2	-	TRBJ2-5	TGTGCCAGCAGCTTGGGGGCGGGAGAATCTCGAGAGACCCAGTACTTC	CASSLGAGESRETQYF
TRBV2	13	-	-	TRBJ1-5	TGTGCCAGCAGTGATGGAGGGCGTCAGCCCCAGCATTTT	CASSDGGRQPQHF
TRBV7-9	13	TRBD2	-	TRBJ2-5	TGTGCCAGCGGGACTAGCGAACAAGAGACCCAGTACTTC	CASGTSEQETQYF